A single sample is the source of the 20 T cell receptor beta chains below, sequenced in a study of CXCR3-negative and CXCR3-positive naive CD8 T cells. Each TRB cDNA library was prepared by 5' RACE (with UMI labels). From the 5' RACE reads, TCRdb lists one entry per CDR3 protein and no DNA. The sample's table shows about 43,000 distinct CDR3 sequences. Sequencing was carried out using memory CD8+ T cells from blood. The receptor source for this set is a human donor in good health. Some clones in this sample may be carry-over from other donors' samples.

This rearrangement joins TRBV11-2 to TRBJ2-7; the D call from TCRdb, TRBD2, cannot be confirmed without DNA. Germline V gives CDR1 SGHAT, CDR2 FQNNGV. This CDR3 spans 13 amino acids. The CDR3 reads CASSPSPVDEQYF.

The chain combines TRBV4-1 with TRBJ2-7. The CDR3 sequence is 15 residues long. CDR1 is MGHRA and CDR2 is YSYEKL in the germline V gene. This chain's CDR3 is CASSQDAQPPYEQYF.

The rearrangement joins TRBV29-1 to TRBJ1-1; TCRdb gives TRBD1 as the D gene, but with no DNA this cannot be confirmed. The CDR3 runs to 14 residues. Looked up from germline, CDR1 is SQVTM and CDR2 is ANQGSEA. CDR3 in amino acids: CSAGGQTWNTEAFF.

This chain links TRBV29-1 with TRBJ2-3; TCRdb's assignment of TRBD2 cannot be checked, as there is no DNA. The CDR3 is 14 residues long. Looked up from germline, CDR1 is SQVTM and CDR2 is ANQGSEA. CDR3 residues: CSVDAGTSTDTQYF.

The chain is built from TRBV27 and TRBJ1-6. The CDR3 runs 13 residues. Germline V gene lookup returns CDR1 MNHEY and CDR2 SMNVEV (reference sequence). The CDR3: CASSLSHGSPLHF.

The chain has TRBV7-9 and TRBJ1-1. The CDR3 has 14 amino acids. Germline loops: CDR1 SEHNR, CDR2 FQNEAQ (reference sequence). CDR3 in amino acids: CASNPVGQNTEAFF.

The rearrangement links TRBV7-9 to TRBJ2-7. Germline CDR1 reads SEHNR; CDR2 reads FQNEAQ (reference sequence). This CDR3 has 11 amino acids. CDR3: CATTESYEQYF.

The chain couples TRBV20-1 to TRBJ2-1; TCRdb reports TRBD2, a call that lacks DNA to check it against. CDR1 is DFQATT and CDR2 is SNEGSKA in the germline V gene (reference sequence). CDR3 length: 14 amino acids. The CDR3 here is CSAVSGEPYNEQFF.

V usage is TRBV10-3 and J usage is TRBJ2-1; the TCRdb D gene call, TRBD1, has no DNA to confirm it. The germline gives CDR1 ENHRY, CDR2 SYGVKD. The CDR3 loop spans 13 amino acids. The CDR3 is CAISDLLAPEQFF.

The gene calls are TRBV25-1 and TRBJ2-7; the D call of TRBD2 rests on TCRdb alone, since no DNA is present to check it. The CDR3 contains 16 residues. Looked up from germline, CDR1 is MGHDK and CDR2 is SYGVNS. The CDR3 protein is CASSDSGTTVSYEQYF.

This chain connects TRBV6-5 to TRBJ2-1; TCRdb gives TRBD2 as the D gene, but with no DNA this cannot be confirmed. This CDR3 region has 13 residues. CDR1 is MNHEY and CDR2 is SVGAGI in the germline V gene. CDR3 loop: CASKLAGVNEQFF.

The chain carries TRBV25-1 and TRBJ1-1; no DNA is available, so the TRBD1 call from TCRdb remains unchecked. Germline CDR1 and CDR2: MGHDK and SYGVNS. CDR3 length: 11 amino acids. The CDR3 protein is CASGQGTEAFF. The full variable domain, completed using reference TRBV25-1 and TRBJ1-1, is EADIYQTPRYLVIGTGKKITLECSQTMGHDKMYWYQQDPGMELHLIHYSYGVNSTEKGDLSSESTVSRIRTEHFPLTLESARPSHTSQYLCASGQGTEAFFGQGTRLTVV.

The rearrangement joins TRBV13 to TRBJ1-4; TCRdb proposes TRBD1, but this gene call is untestable without DNA. This CDR3 is 15 amino acids long. From germline, CDR1 is PRHDT and CDR2 FYEKMQ (reference sequence). CDR3: CASTEAGQGLEKLFF.

This clonotype ranks as medium-sized (0.01 to 0.1%) in terms of frequency. The chain has TRBV6-6 and TRBJ1-1. Germline CDR1 reads MNHNY; CDR2 reads SVGAGI (reference sequence). This CDR3 has 14 amino acids. The CDR3 sequence is CASSYSFESSEAFF.

The chain's CDR3 is CASSPSVMPNTDTQYF. The chain is built from TRBV9 and TRBJ2-3. CDR3 length: 16 residues. Germline CDR1 is SGDLS and CDR2 is YYNGEE. Complete variable domain (other parts from reference TRBV9 and TRBJ2-3): DSGVTQTPKHLITATGQRVTLRCSPRSGDLSVYWYQQSLDQGLQFLIQYYNGEERAKGNILERFSAQQFPDLHSELNLSSLELGDSALYFCASSPSVMPNTDTQYFGPGTRLTVL.

The chain links TRBV6-5 to TRBJ2-3; checking the TCRdb D call of TRBD1 is not possible without DNA. Germline V lookup: CDR1 MNHEY, CDR2 SVGAGI. The CDR3 contains 12 residues. This CDR3 reads CASSYRGDTQYF.

The rearrangement joins TRBV5-8 to TRBJ1-4; TCRdb calls TRBD1, which cannot be checked without DNA. The germline CDR1 and CDR2 sequences are SGHTS and YDEGEE. The CDR3 length is 15 residues. CDR3 residues: CASSFRAISREKLFF.

The J gene is TRBJ1-3, the V gene TRBV28; TCRdb calls TRBD1, which cannot be checked without DNA. The CDR3 has 14 residues. Germline values: CDR1 MDHEN, CDR2 SYDVKM. This chain's CDR3 is CASSSDSLGDTIYF.

The chain carries TRBV14 and TRBJ2-1; TCRdb lists TRBD2, though no DNA is available to test this call. The germline V gene has CDR1 SGHDN and CDR2 FVKESK. The CDR3 runs to 14 residues. The CDR3 spells CASSPLAGPNEQFF.

This chain joins TRBV7-7 and TRBJ2-5; TCRdb proposes TRBD1, but this gene call is untestable without DNA. The V gene's germline CDR1 is SSHAT and CDR2 FNYEAQ (reference sequence). The CDR3 has 13 amino acids. The CDR3 reads CVSSFDRQETQYF.